A selection of T cell receptor beta chains follows, all from one sample in a study of T cell responses to AZD1222 COVID-19 vaccine. Clones were sequenced by immunoSEQ multiplex PCR, and TCRdb holds only the in-frame ones, with some missing. This sample carries some 150,000 clones, around 88% of them seen once, and the ten largest clones take roughly 16%. The input for sequencing was peripheral blood, taken on day 0 of AZD1222 vaccination. These receptors all come from an adult in good health. Each CDR3 is given with its conserved first and last residue. A D gene is named only where the DNA matches it firmly.

J,V,D,DNA,CDR3
TRBJ1-2,TRBV5-4,TRBD1,TGTGCCAGCAGCGTGGACAGGGGACCTGGCTACACCTTC,CASSVDRGPGYTF
TRBJ2-1,TRBV11-2,TRBD1,TGTGCCAGCAGCCAGGGACAGGGGTTAGGGGAGCAGTTCTTC,CASSQGQGLGEQFF
TRBJ1-1,TRBV19,-,TGTGCCAGTAATCGACCCGTTTCCTACACTGAAGCTTTCTTT,CASNRPVSYTEAFF
TRBJ1-5,TRBV5-6,-,TGTGCCAGCAGTTTCCGACAGGAGGGGGTGAACAATCAGCCCCAGCATTTT,CASSFRQEGVNNQPQHF
TRBJ2-3,TRBV27,-,TGTGCCAGCAGTTTTTCGACCCTCCAAACAGATACGCAGTATTTT,CASSFSTLQTDTQYF
TRBJ1-3,TRBV19,-,TGTGCCAGTAGTGTTGGAGCGGTGTCTGGAAACACCATATATTTT,CASSVGAVSGNTIYF
TRBJ2-7,TRBV7-8,TRBD1,TGTGCCAGCAGCCCCTACCGGGACAGAAGCGCCTACGAGCAGTACTTC,CASSPYRDRSAYEQYF
TRBJ1-5,TRBV19,-,TGTGCCAGTAGTATTAAAGGAGGGGGTCAGCCCCAGCATTTT,CASSIKGGGQPQHF
TRBJ2-7,TRBV20-1,-,TGCAGTGCTAGCGGGGGATACGAGCAGTACTTC,CSASGGYEQYF
TRBJ1-4,TRBV12-3/TRBV12-4,-,TGTGCCAGCAGAATTAATGAAAAACTGTTTTTT,CASRINEKLFF
TRBJ1-6,TRBV4-1,-,TGCGCCAGCACCCTAGTCGCCGGTAATTCACCCCTCCACTTT,CASTLVAGNSPLHF
TRBJ1-1,TRBV5-6,-,TGTGCCAGCAGCCCACTACAGAACACTGAAGCTTTCTTT,CASSPLQNTEAFF
TRBJ1-4,TRBV19,-,TGTGCCAGTAGCAAGGAGGGGACTAATGAAAAACTGTTTTTT,CASSKEGTNEKLFF
TRBJ2-5,TRBV2,-,TGTGCCAGCAGTGTAGGTTTTCAAGAGACCCAGTACTTC,CASSVGFQETQYF
TRBJ1-1,TRBV4-2,-,TGTGCCAGCAGCGGGGGAGATGAAGCTTTCTTT,CASSGGDEAFF
TRBJ1-5,TRBV2,TRBD1,TGTGCCAGCAGTCCCGGGACAGGCCTCCAAGGGCCCCAGCATTTT,CASSPGTGLQGPQHF
TRBJ2-1,TRBV2,-,TGTGCCAGCAGTCCGGCGAATGAGCAGTTCTTC,CASSPANEQFF
TRBJ2-7,TRBV28,-,TGTGCCAGCGGACCAACAGGGTGGACGTGGTACTTC,CASGPTGWTWYF
TRBJ1-6,TRBV28,-,TGTGCCAGCAGGCGGCCGGACAGTCATAATTCACCCCTCCACTTT,CASRRPDSHNSPLHF